This T cell receptor beta chain was retrieved from a study of Ad26.COV2.S vaccination and SARS-CoV-2 variants. General study results and limits: The TCR breadth and depth analyses may have understated or missed part of the total T cell responses.

Treatment in this sample: about 20 received Ad26.COV2.S at low or high dose, single or two shots; roughly 5 received placebo; per-sample allocation not given. Specimen acquisition occurred on day 63 following the initial vaccine or placebo injection. CDR3 length: 13 amino acids. The V segment lost 6 bases and the J segment 4 bases; nucleotides outside the gene matches: 2. The V gene's germline CDR1 is MNHNY and CDR2 SVGAGI (reference sequence). Worth noting for this clone: The target antigen is unknown.

TCRdb keeps only in-frame clones here, not all; method: immunoSEQ multiplex PCR. The sample lists about 350,000 clones; less than 90% were seen once. This specimen was peripheral blood, taken in a trial of Ad26.COV2.S vaccine versus placebo. The J gene is TRBJ2-3, the V gene TRBV6-6; the match to TRBD1 covers 9 bases. The receptor was isolated from a person between 18 and 65 years old who received the Ad26.COV2.S COVID-19 vaccine or a placebo. CDR3 nucleotides: TGTGCCAGCAGGCGACAGGGGGCAGATACGCAGTATTTT. This sequence encodes CASRRQGADTQYF.